Shown below are 28 T cell receptor beta chains from a single sample sequenced in a study of blood T cell repertoires in COVID-19. Profiled with immunoSEQ multiplex PCR; TCRdb holds only in-frame clones, not every one. In the table there are about 36,000 clones, 60% to 85% of which are singletons. The source material was peripheral blood. The receptor source for this set is a man in his 60s with active COVID-19.

The chain has TRBV7-9 and TRBJ1-4, with D possibly being TRBD1 (6 bases). V lost 5 bases and J lost 8, with 21 bases in between. The CDR3 consists of 16 residues. Germline assignment: CDR1 SEHNR and CDR2 FQNEAQ (reference sequence). The CDR3 sequence: CASSGTTGMDKEKLFF. CDR3 nucleotide sequence: TGTGCCAGCAGCGGCACTACAGGGATGGATAAGGAAAAACTGTTTTTT.

The chain recombines TRBV5-1 with TRBJ2-3; D is unclear. Trimming removed 2 bases at V and 0 bases at J, with 7 bases between. Germline CDR1 SGHRS, CDR2 YFSETQ. The CDR3 contains 14 residues. The CDR3, as DNA: TGCGCCAGCAGCTTCAGTAGCAGCACAGATACGCAGTATTTT. Protein sequence: CASSFSSSTDTQYF.

The chain links TRBV7-9 to TRBJ2-1, with 7 bases identical to TRBD2. The length of the CDR3 is 17 residues. Unmatched junction bases numbered 16, after V lost 7 bases and J lost 4 bases. Looked up from germline, CDR1 is SEHNR and CDR2 is FQNEAQ (reference sequence). The CDR3 region has the DNA TGTGCCAGCACCCAGACAGACCTGGGACTAACTTACAATGAGCAGTTCTTC. Translating gives CASTQTDLGLTYNEQFF.

The chain combines TRBV5-1 with TRBJ2-6, with a weak D call TRBD2 (6 bases). CDR1 and CDR2 (germline): SGHRS, YFSETQ. The V end was cut by 1 base, the J end by 0 bases, with 8 bases between. The CDR3 covers 16 residues. The CDR3 bases are TGCGCCAGCAGCTTGTGGGGGGACTCTGGGGCCAACGTCCTGACTTTC. Translated: CASSLWGDSGANVLTF.

The J gene is TRBJ2-2, the V gene TRBV9; D may be TRBD1 (6 bases). The CDR3 runs to 16 residues. Trimming took 3 bases from V and 3 from J, leaving 15 bases between them. Germline V gene lookup returns CDR1 SGDLS and CDR2 YYNGEE. This chain's CDR3 is CASSGLLGADTGELFF. The CDR3 DNA reads TGTGCCAGCAGCGGACTATTGGGGGCGGACACCGGGGAGCTGTTTTTT. Drawing the rest from reference TRBV9 and TRBJ2-2, the complete variable domain is DSGVTQTPKHLITATGQRVTLRCSPRSGDLSVYWYQQSLDQGLQFLIQYYNGEERAKGNILERFSAQQFPDLHSELNLSSLELGDSALYFCASSGLLGADTGELFFGEGSRLTVL.

The chain links TRBV2 to TRBJ2-7, with TRBD2 matching 7 bases. V dropped 10 bases and J dropped 2; count of bases not matched to a gene: 11. The CDR3 consists of 14 residues. CDR1 and CDR2 (germline): SNHLY, FYNNEI. CDR3 protein: CATLGTTHTYEQYF. The CDR3 DNA sequence: TGTGCCACCCTGGGGACTACCCACACCTACGAGCAGTACTTC. The full variable domain, in which reference TRBV2 and TRBJ2-7 provide the parts outside the CDR3, is EPEVTQTPSHQVTQMGQEVILRCVPISNHLYFYWYRQILGQKVEFLVSFYNNEISEKSEIFDDQFSVERPDGSNFTLKIRSTKLEDSAMYFCATLGTTHTYEQYFGPGTRLTVT.

This clone appeared a single time. This chain links TRBV19 with TRBJ2-1; TRBD1 matches 8 bases. Germline lookup yields CDR1 LNHDA and CDR2 SQIVND (reference sequence). The CDR3 is 16 amino acids. With V trimmed by 6 bases and J by 0 bases, 7 bases remained unmatched. The CDR3 loop is CASRTTGGSSYNEQFF. Written as DNA, the CDR3 is TGTGCCAGTAGAACTACAGGGGGTAGCTCCTACAATGAGCAGTTCTTC.

The CDR3 sequence is CSVGQGPLNYGYTF. CDR3 sequence (DNA): TGCAGCGTGGGGCAGGGGCCATTAAACTATGGCTACACCTTC. The rearrangement uses TRBV29-1 and TRBJ1-2, with a tentative D call TRBD1 (6 bases). This CDR3 spans 14 amino acids. V lost 6 bases, J lost 2 bases, and 16 bases lay in between. Germline V lookup: CDR1 SQVTM, CDR2 ANQGSEA.

Of note for this clone: At the DNA level, this CDR3 is encoded by other sequences in the same sample as well. The gene calls are TRBV20-1 and TRBJ2-7; the D gene is possibly TRBD2 (5 bases). Germline assignment: CDR1 DFQATT and CDR2 SNEGSKA (reference sequence). With 2 bases removed from V and 5 bases from J, the gap between germline ends came to 7 bases. This CDR3 region has 11 residues. CDR3 nucleotide sequence: TGCAGTGCTAGAAGCGGCCACGAGCAGTACTTC. Protein product: CSARSGHEQYF.

This clone was counted between two and nine times. This chain connects TRBV14 to TRBJ2-7; 14 bases line up with TRBD2. V gave up 5 bases and J gave up 2 bases; unmatched junction bases: 20. Germline assignment: CDR1 SGHDN and CDR2 FVKESK. The CDR3 is 21 residues long. The CDR3: CASSETTPGLAGAPLTYEQYF. CDR3 nucleotides: TGTGCCAGCAGCGAAACGACACCGGGACTAGCGGGAGCCCCCCTCACCTACGAGCAGTACTTC.

The rearrangement uses TRBV4-3 and TRBJ1-1; D not resolved. Germline V gives CDR1 LGHNA, CDR2 YSLEER. The CDR3 is 12 amino acids. Trimming removed 4 bases at V and 1 base at J, with 4 bases between. The CDR3 region is CASSRGNTEAFF. CDR3 sequence (DNA): TGCGCCAGCAGCCGAGGGAACACTGAAGCTTTCTTT.

This clone has a single count. Here the CDR3 DNA reads TGTGCCAGCAGTTTGACCTACGGGAGGGGAAACGCCGGGGAGCTGTTTTTT. Translation gives CASSLTYGRGNAGELFF. The chain has TRBV28 and TRBJ2-2; 8 bases line up with TRBD2. The V gene's germline CDR1 is MDHEN and CDR2 SYDVKM. The V gene end was trimmed by 3 bases and the J gene end by 6 bases; junction bases not matched to a gene: 12. This CDR3 is 17 amino acids long.

The V and J genes are TRBV7-9 and TRBJ2-3; 15 bases align to TRBD2. V lost 0 bases, J lost 4 bases, and 2 bases stayed unmatched. CDR3 length equals 17 residues. Germline V lookup: CDR1 SEHNR, CDR2 FQNEAQ (reference sequence). The CDR3 is CASSLAGTSGGSDTQYF. The DNA of the CDR3 is TGTGCCAGCAGCTTAGCCGGGACTAGCGGGGGGTCAGATACGCAGTATTTT.

The chain links TRBV7-9 to TRBJ2-3; TRBD2 aligns across 16 bases. The CDR3 loop spans 16 amino acids. Germline V gives CDR1 SEHNR, CDR2 FQNEAQ (reference sequence). V lost 5 bases to trimming and J lost 5 bases; unmatched junction nucleotides: 4. CDR3 in amino acids: CASSGGLAGGLDTQYF. DNA of the CDR3: TGTGCCAGCAGCGGGGGACTAGCGGGAGGGCTAGATACGCAGTATTTT.

The chain recombines TRBV6-5 with TRBJ1-1; D remains unclear. Germline V gene lookup returns CDR1 MNHEY and CDR2 SVGAGI. The CDR3 totals 13 residues. Trimming stripped 7 bases from V and 6 bases from J, with 15 bases between. For the CDR3, the DNA is TGTGCCAGCATCAGCGAGGGAATCGCTGAAGCTTTCTTT. Protein sequence: CASISEGIAEAFF.

The rearrangement uses TRBV5-6 and TRBJ2-1, with 8 bases aligning to TRBD1. Germline V gene data show CDR1 as SGHDT and CDR2 as YYEEEE. V lost 0 bases to trimming and J lost 3 bases; unmatched junction nucleotides: 5. This CDR3 contains 16 residues. The CDR3 loop is CASSLDLGTGYNEQFF. The CDR3 DNA reads TGTGCCAGCAGCTTGGATCTGGGGACAGGCTACAATGAGCAGTTCTTC.

This chain joins TRBV2 and TRBJ2-3; D remains ambiguous. Trimming took off 6 bases at V and 4 bases at J, with 11 bases between the two ends. The CDR3 is 13 residues long. Germline CDR1 SNHLY, CDR2 FYNNEI. CDR3 sequence (DNA): TGTGCCAGCAGATTGTCCTTTGCAGATACGCAGTATTTT. This gives the protein CASRLSFADTQYF.

V gene TRBV30 combines with J gene TRBJ1-1; D is unclear. The V gene lost 0 bases and the J gene lost 5 bases, with 19 bases spanning the gap. Germline V CDR1 and CDR2: GTSNPN, SVGIG (reference sequence). The CDR3 spans 16 residues. Written as DNA, the CDR3 is TGTGCCTGGAGTGTAACTCCGCTGAGGAGGCGGACTGAAGCTTTCTTT. It codes for CAWSVTPLRRRTEAFF.

The J gene is TRBJ1-3, the V gene TRBV11-3; the D is unclear. V was cut by 2 bases and J by 3 bases, with 8 bases left in between. This CDR3 region has 14 residues. The germline V gene has CDR1 SGHNT and CDR2 YENEEA. The DNA for the CDR3 is TGTGCCAGCAGCTTATCCCCTAATGGAAACACCATATATTTT. Translating gives CASSLSPNGNTIYF.

V usage is TRBV12-3 or TRBV12-4 and J usage is TRBJ1-3; D not resolved. The CDR3 totals 11 residues. Trimming stripped 8 bases from V and 7 bases from J, with 9 bases between. In DNA, the CDR3 is TGTGCCAGCTCATCCGGGAACACCATATATTTT. Residues: CASSSGNTIYF.

The rearrangement uses TRBV7-2 and TRBJ1-2; D is undetermined. This CDR3 comprises 16 residues. Between the trimmed V and J ends, which lost 2 bases and 0 bases, there was a span of 13 bases. CDR1 and CDR2 (germline): SGHTA, FQGNSA. This chain's CDR3 is CASSLMVAGSNYGYTF. In DNA, the CDR3 is TGTGCCAGCAGCTTAATGGTGGCAGGATCTAACTATGGCTACACCTTC.

The chain joins TRBV2 to TRBJ1-2; D is undetermined. The CDR3 totals 12 residues. V lost 6 bases to trimming and J lost 4 bases, with 9 bases between them. Germline CDR1 reads SNHLY; CDR2 reads FYNNEI. The CDR3 sequence is CASSATSYGYTF. DNA for the CDR3: TGTGCCAGCAGCGCGACTTCCTATGGCTACACCTTC.

This chain uses TRBV10-3 with TRBJ1-5; D remains unclear. V lost 4 bases to trimming and J lost 0 bases, with 4 bases between them. Germline values: CDR1 ENHRY, CDR2 SYGVKD. The CDR3 length is 13 residues. The CDR3 loop is CAISGSSNQPQHF. The CDR3 nucleotides read TGTGCCATCAGTGGGAGTAGCAATCAGCCCCAGCATTTT.

The rearrangement uses TRBV6-5 and TRBJ1-6; possible D gene TRBD1, 6 bases. Germline CDR1 reads MNHEY; CDR2 reads SVGAGI. This CDR3 is built from 14 residues. The germline V and J ends were trimmed by 8 bases and 8 bases, with 16 bases remaining between them. The CDR3 DNA reads as TGTGCCAGCGGCACAGGGTTAGTGGATTCACCCCTCCACTTT. It codes for CASGTGLVDSPLHF.

This clone has a single count. This rearrangement joins TRBV4-3 to TRBJ1-3, with a possible D match to TRBD1 (6 bases). This CDR3 contains 15 residues. The germline V gene has CDR1 LGHNA and CDR2 YSLEER. The V and J ends lost 0 bases and 4 bases respectively, with 10 bases between them. The CDR3 nucleotides are TGCGCCAGCAGCCAAGATGGGGGGGGCGGAAACACCATATATTTT. Translated, it gives CASSQDGGGGNTIYF.

This clone was observed a few times. This chain uses TRBV4-1 with TRBJ1-5; unclear D gene. V was shortened by 0 bases and J by 6 bases, with 21 bases between the two germline ends. Germline V gene sequence: CDR1 MGHRA, CDR2 YSYEKL. This CDR3 spans 18 amino acids. The CDR3 protein is CASSQELMAGKLGQPQHF. The CDR3 DNA follows: TGCGCCAGCAGCCAAGAACTCATGGCAGGAAAATTGGGTCAGCCCCAGCATTTT.

This sequence joins TRBV10-3 and TRBJ2-7; tentatively, D is TRBD2 (5 bases). Germline CDR1 ENHRY, CDR2 SYGVKD. Trimming pared 2 bases from V and 1 base from J, leaving 12 bases between. The CDR3 extends over 15 amino acids. The CDR3 DNA is TGTGCCATCAGTGAGAGAGCGGATCCTTCCTACGAGCAGTACTTC. Protein product: CAISERADPSYEQYF.

This clone showed up just once. V usage is TRBV5-1 and J usage is TRBJ2-7; 9 positions match TRBD2. This CDR3 spans 14 amino acids. V was clipped by 2 bases and J by 0 bases; unmatched bases: 0. The germline V gene encodes CDR1 SGHRS and CDR2 YFSETQ. For the CDR3, the DNA is TGCGCCAGCAGCTTTAGCGGGGGCTCCTACGAGCAGTACTTC. This gives the protein CASSFSGGSYEQYF.